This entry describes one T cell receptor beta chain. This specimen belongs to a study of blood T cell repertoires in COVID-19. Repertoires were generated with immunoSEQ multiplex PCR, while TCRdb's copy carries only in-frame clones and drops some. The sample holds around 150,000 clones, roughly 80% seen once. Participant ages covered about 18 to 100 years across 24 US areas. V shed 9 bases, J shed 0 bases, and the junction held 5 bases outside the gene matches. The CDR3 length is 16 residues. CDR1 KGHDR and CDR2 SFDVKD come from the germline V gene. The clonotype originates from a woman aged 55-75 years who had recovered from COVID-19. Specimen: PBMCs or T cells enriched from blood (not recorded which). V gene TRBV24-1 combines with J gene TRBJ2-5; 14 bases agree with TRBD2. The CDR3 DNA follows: TGTGCCACCGCACGGACTAGCGGGGGGTACCAAGAGACCCAGTACTTC. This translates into CATARTSGGYQETQYF.